Listed here are 20 T cell receptor beta chains from one sample, sequenced in a study of T cell responses to AZD1222 COVID-19 vaccine. Sequenced by immunoSEQ multiplex PCR; TCRdb stores in-frame clones only, minus some. The profile covers 150,000 to 200,000 clones, with roughly 90% appearing a single time and 4.4% taken by the ten largest. This material consisted of peripheral blood, taken on day 0 of AZD1222 vaccination. Receptor source: an adult in good health.

J is TRBJ1-3 and V is TRBV7-9, with a possible D match to TRBD1 (5 bases). CDR1 is SEHNR and CDR2 is FQNEAQ in the germline V gene (reference sequence). The length of the CDR3 is 16 residues. V was pared by 7 bases and J by 1 base, with 17 bases between. DNA of the CDR3: TGTGCCAGCACCCCCGGCGGGACCGTGTCTGGAAACACCATATATTTT. Protein: CASTPGGTVSGNTIYF.

This clone has a single count. The rearrangement uses TRBV6-2 or TRBV6-3 and TRBJ2-3, with D perhaps matching TRBD1 (5 bases). The CDR3 length is 12 residues. Trimming cost V 5 bases and J 8 bases, with 11 bases left between them. From germline, CDR1 is MNHEY and CDR2 SVGEGT. This chain's CDR3 is CASSQQVGTQYF. The DNA of the CDR3 is TGTGCCAGCAGTCAACAGGTCGGTACGCAGTATTTT.

The chain combines TRBV30 with TRBJ1-6, with unresolved D. The CDR3 sequence is 14 residues long. Germline V gene data show CDR1 as GTSNPN and CDR2 as SVGIG (reference sequence). V was cut by 4 bases and J by 10 bases, with 17 bases left in between. The CDR3 DNA is TGTGCCTGGAAAGAGGCCTTACCTGACTCACCCCTCCACTTT. Translated: CAWKEALPDSPLHF.

The chain uses TRBV7-2 and TRBJ1-3; perhaps TRBD1 as D (5 bases). Germline CDR1 SGHTA, CDR2 FQGNSA. The CDR3 contains 15 residues. The V and J ends lost 0 bases and 4 bases respectively, with 10 bases between them. CDR3 protein: CASSLAGRAGNTIYF. CDR3 DNA sequence: TGTGCCAGCAGCTTAGCGGGCAGGGCGGGAAACACCATATATTTT.

The V and J genes are TRBV7-2 and TRBJ2-7; no clear D gene. Per the germline V gene, CDR1 is SGHTA and CDR2 is FQGNSA. Trimming left V 5 bases short and J 0 bases short, with 17 bases between. CDR3 length: 16 residues. The CDR3 region has the DNA TGTGCCAGCAGCAGGAACTCCGGACCAGACTCCTACGAGCAGTACTTC. It yields the protein CASSRNSGPDSYEQYF.

This chain uses TRBV3-1 (or the pseudogene TRBV3-2) with TRBJ2-2; TRBD2 aligns across 9 bases. The trim removed 3 bases at V and 6 bases at J, leaving 5 bases unmatched. The CDR3 covers 15 residues. Germline V CDR1 and CDR2: LGHDT, YNNKEL (reference sequence). The CDR3 bases are TGTGCCAGCAGCCATAGACTAGCGGTAGCCGGGGAGCTGTTTTTT. Translation: CASSHRLAVAGELFF.

V and J are TRBV15 and TRBJ1-5; a possible D gene is TRBD1 (6 bases). The length of the CDR3 is 14 residues. Trimming cost V 1 base and J 6 bases, with 10 bases left between them. Germline CDR1 and CDR2: LNHNV and YYDKDF (reference sequence). The CDR3 nucleotides are TGTGCCACCAGCAGAGTTCCCAGGGGTCAGCCCCAGCATTTT. This encodes CATSRVPRGQPQHF.

The chain carries TRBV6-1 and TRBJ1-5; TRBD1 might be the D (6 bases). The CDR3 consists of 17 residues. Trimming left V 1 base short and J 0 bases short, with 13 bases between. Germline CDR1 reads MNHNS; CDR2 reads SASEGT. CDR3 DNA sequence: TGTGCCAGCAGTGAAGGCGTAAACAGGGTTAGCAATCAGCCCCAGCATTTT. Translation: CASSEGVNRVSNQPQHF.

The rearrangement joins TRBV30 to TRBJ2-4; 7 bases are shared with TRBD2. V shed 1 base, J shed 8 bases, and the junction held 8 bases outside the gene matches. This CDR3 spans 14 amino acids. Germline CDR1 and CDR2: GTSNPN and SVGIG (reference sequence). The CDR3 protein is CAWSGSGREDIQYF. CDR3 DNA sequence: TGTGCCTGGAGTGGCTCGGGACGGGAGGACATTCAGTACTTC.

The V call is TRBV29-1, the J call TRBJ2-1; no definite D call. CDR1 and CDR2 from the germline V gene are SQVTM and ANQGSEA. Trimming pared 7 bases from V and 0 bases from J, leaving 16 bases between. The CDR3 spans 15 residues. The CDR3 coding sequence is TGCAGCGGGCGGCCTGACCCCAGCTCCTACAATGAGCAGTTCTTC. Protein product: CSGRPDPSSYNEQFF.

CDR3 nucleotide sequence: TGTGCCAGCAGCCCTTTGGGACTACCCTATACAGAGACCCAGTACTTC. Translated: CASSPLGLPYTETQYF. V usage is TRBV14 and J usage is TRBJ2-5; TRBD2 agrees at 7 bases. The germline CDR1 and CDR2 sequences are SGHDN and FVKESK. V lost 4 bases and J lost 4; bases outside the gene matches: 12. The CDR3 is made up of 16 amino acids.

This chain links TRBV19 with TRBJ1-2; tentatively, D is TRBD1 (6 bases). The length of the CDR3 is 14 residues. From germline, CDR1 is LNHDA and CDR2 SQIVND (reference sequence). Trimming took 5 bases from V and 4 from J, leaving 14 bases between them. The CDR3 here is CASSHRTATYGYTF. CDR3 in DNA: TGTGCCAGTAGTCACCGGACAGCCACCTATGGCTACACCTTC.

The V call is TRBV27, the J call TRBJ1-5; TRBD1 is a possible D gene (5 bases). The CDR3 consists of 16 residues. Trimming pared 4 bases from V and 11 bases from J, leaving 24 bases between. CDR1 is MNHEY and CDR2 is SMNVEV in the germline V gene (reference sequence). The CDR3, as DNA: TGTGCCAGCAGTTCTCGGGAGGAGGGCAGGCAAGGGGCCCAGCATTTT. Its translation: CASSSREEGRQGAQHF.

The chain has TRBV6-5 and TRBJ1-6, with D unresolved. The CDR3 covers 12 residues. CDR1 is MNHEY and CDR2 is SVGAGI in the germline V gene. Trimming took off 6 bases at V and 9 bases at J, with 9 bases between the two ends. In nucleotides, the CDR3 is TGTGCCAGCAGGACGGAGGGTTCACCCCTCCACTTT. It specifies CASRTEGSPLHF.

Written as DNA, the CDR3 is TGTGCCAGCAGTTTATCATTTAGCGGGAGTGCAGATACGCAGTATTTT. The encoded protein is CASSLSFSGSADTQYF. The chain couples TRBV28 to TRBJ2-3, with 9 bases identical to TRBD2. CDR3 size: 16 residues. Germline trimming cut 1 base from V and 4 bases from J; bases unmatched to any gene: 6. CDR1 is MDHEN and CDR2 is SYDVKM in the germline V gene.

The chain combines TRBV6-5 with TRBJ1-1, with a tentative D call TRBD1 (6 bases). V was clipped by 2 bases and J by 1 base, with 8 bases between them. From germline, CDR1 is MNHEY and CDR2 SVGAGI. This CDR3 has 14 amino acids. In nucleotides, the CDR3 is TGTGCCAGCAGTTACGAGGGGGGGAACACTGAAGCTTTCTTT. It yields the protein CASSYEGGNTEAFF.

The chain is built from TRBV25-1 and TRBJ2-3, with TRBD2 matching 10 bases. Trimming took 6 bases from V and 2 from J; bases not matched to a gene: 5. The CDR3 covers 15 residues. Germline CDR1 reads MGHDK; CDR2 reads SYGVNS. The CDR3 loop is CASRLAGTHTDTQYF. Here the CDR3 DNA reads TGTGCCAGCAGACTAGCGGGGACTCACACAGATACGCAGTATTTT.

The rearrangement links TRBV7-2 to TRBJ2-7; 10 bases align to TRBD2. The CDR3 length is 15 residues. With 5 bases clipped from V and 4 bases from J, the junction kept 8 bases outside the gene matches. CDR1 SGHTA and CDR2 FQGNSA come from the germline V gene. CDR3 DNA: TGTGCCAGCAGCGTAACTAGCGGGAACCAATACGAGCAGTACTTC. Encoded protein: CASSVTSGNQYEQYF.

J is TRBJ2-1 and V is TRBV6-5; no definite D call. Trimming took off 5 bases at V and 4 bases at J, with 3 bases between the two ends. CDR3 length: 11 residues. The germline gives CDR1 MNHEY, CDR2 SVGAGI. The CDR3 region is CASSQYNEQFF. CDR3 in DNA: TGTGCCAGCAGTCAATACAATGAGCAGTTCTTC.

The V call is TRBV6-5, the J call TRBJ1-3; the D gene is possibly TRBD1 (5 bases). Germline CDR1 MNHEY, CDR2 SVGAGI. The CDR3 is made up of 15 amino acids. With 5 bases removed from V and 0 bases from J, the gap between germline ends came to 11 bases. The CDR3 nucleotides read TGTGCCAGCAGTCTCCCGACAGCCTCTGGAAACACCATATATTTT. Its translation: CASSLPTASGNTIYF.